This T cell receptor beta chain emerged from a study of blood T cell repertoires in COVID-19. As for the study in general: Samples of COVID-19 (acute and convalescent) were obtained from the United States, Italy and Spain.

Per the original methods: Reference gene primer amplification gave estimated nucleated cell counts. Sequencing was performed with immunoSEQ multiplex PCR; in TCRdb, only in-frame clones are kept and a portion is missing. For V, J and clone size, that table is used; D and trimming come from the DNA. The data contain 350,000 to 400,000 clones, approximately 90% of them seen just once; the ten biggest clones take up roughly 0.9%. Allocation to cohorts depended on clinical history reported by the participants. Exposed participants encountered a COVID-19 case during the 2 weeks preceding study entry. Sequenced: PBMCs or T cells enriched from blood (not recorded which). The receptor comes from a woman in her thirties or forties who had been exposed to COVID-19.

CDR3 in amino acids: CASSRTELQETQYF. For the CDR3, the DNA is TGTGCCAGCAGCCGGACAGAACTCCAAGAGACCCAGTACTTC. The chain is built from TRBV7-9 and TRBJ2-5, with a possible D match to TRBD1 (6 bases). The CDR3 consists of 14 residues. Trimming left V 5 bases short and J 1 base short, with 11 bases between. Germline assignment: CDR1 SEHNR and CDR2 FQNEAQ (reference sequence). Combining the CDR3 with reference TRBV7-9 and TRBJ2-5 gives the whole variable domain DTGVSQNPRHKITKRGQNVTFRCDPISEHNRLYWYRQTLGQGPEFLTYFQNEAQLEKSRLLSDRFSAERPKGSFSTLEIQRTEQGDSAMYLCASSRTELQETQYFGPGTRLLVL.